Below, 31 T cell receptor beta chains from the same sample are listed, as sequenced in a study of vaccination and CD4 T cells after COVID-19. Treatment given: approximately 9-day PBMC culture with coronavirus spike peptide pools or control peptides (ViraFEST assay). An Oncomine TCR Beta short-read assay was used to sequence the DNA from cultured CD4+ T cells. TCRdb ran MiXCR on the PCR reads and lists one entry per CDR3 protein. The sample comprises roughly 6,700 distinct CDR3 sequences, approximately 71% of which are singletons, and more than 40% rests with the top ten. These receptors' antigens are unknown. Sequenced input: CD4+ T cells from blood, cultured in vitro. The receptors originated from a human donor who had recovered from COVID-19.

V and J are TRBV7-9 and TRBJ2-7; D is uncertain. CDR1 is SEHNR and CDR2 is FQNEAQ in the germline V gene (reference sequence). The germline V and J ends were trimmed by 4 bases and 2 bases, with 9 bases remaining between them. The length of the CDR3 is 13 residues. The CDR3 DNA sequence: TGTGCCAGCAGCTCCGCCCCGCCCTACGAGCAGTACTTC. This codes for CASSSAPPYEQYF.

The J gene is TRBJ1-6, the V gene TRBV28, with D hard to call. V was pared by 6 bases and J by 13 bases, with 13 bases between. Germline V gene sequence: CDR1 MDHEN, CDR2 SYDVKM. The CDR3 contains 12 residues. The CDR3 DNA sequence: TGTGCCAGCAGCGTACCTGTCGGGCCCCTCCACTTT. It encodes CASSVPVGPLHF.

This rearrangement joins TRBV6-1 to TRBJ2-1, with unresolved D. V was trimmed by 6 bases and J by 5 bases, leaving 8 bases between them. The CDR3 has 12 amino acids. Germline-derived CDR1 and CDR2 are MNHNS and SASEGT. Here the CDR3 reads CASSPRNNEQFF. CDR3 coding DNA: TGTGCCAGCAGCCCCAGGAACAATGAGCAGTTCTTC.

This clonotype is medium-sized by share. The V and J genes are TRBV7-2 and TRBJ2-1; D is unresolved. CDR1 and CDR2 from the germline V gene are SGHTA and FQGNSA. V was shortened by 2 bases and J by 2 bases, with 13 bases between the two germline ends. This CDR3 has 16 residues. CDR3 loop: CASSLYLPLTYNEQFF. DNA of the CDR3: TGTGCCAGCAGCTTATATCTGCCTTTAACCTACAATGAGCAGTTCTTC.

The chain recombines TRBV19 with TRBJ1-2; D might be TRBD1 (5 bases). The ends were cut back, 6 bases at V and 7 bases at J, with 15 bases in the middle. The CDR3 has 13 amino acids. Germline V gene lookup returns CDR1 LNHDA and CDR2 SQIVND (reference sequence). In nucleotides, the CDR3 is TGTGCCAGTAGGCAAACCCTCGGGGGTGGCTACACCTTC. Translating it yields CASRQTLGGGYTF.

CDR3 loop: CSAGQPYEQYF. CDR3 DNA sequence: TGCAGTGCCGGACAGCCCTACGAGCAGTACTTC. The chain combines TRBV20-1 with TRBJ2-7; weak D call: TRBD1 (6 bases). This CDR3 has 11 residues. Germline V gene lookup returns CDR1 DFQATT and CDR2 SNEGSKA (reference sequence). V gave up 6 bases and J gave up 2 bases, with 8 bases separating them.

V usage is TRBV24-1 and J usage is TRBJ1-1; 7 nucleotides match TRBD1. CDR3 length: 14 residues. V trimming: 9 bases; J trimming: 5 bases; junction bases outside the gene matches: 11. Germline loops: CDR1 KGHDR, CDR2 SFDVKD. CDR3 loop: CATAAGDRGTEAFF. The CDR3, as DNA: TGTGCCACCGCCGCGGGGGACAGAGGGACTGAAGCTTTCTTT.

The genes are TRBV20-1 and TRBJ1-3; no clear D. The length of the CDR3 is 12 residues. Per germline, CDR1 DFQATT and CDR2 SNEGSKA (reference sequence). The germline V and J ends were trimmed by 6 bases and 2 bases, with 8 bases remaining between them. CDR3 DNA sequence: TGCAGTGCCGCGAGCGCTGGAAACACCATATATTTT. It codes for CSAASAGNTIYF.

The chain joins TRBV20-1 to TRBJ2-7; D may be TRBD1 or TRBD2 (5 bases each). Trimming left V 0 bases short and J 6 bases short, with 18 bases between. Per the germline V gene, CDR1 is DFQATT and CDR2 is SNEGSKA (reference sequence). This CDR3 has 15 residues. The CDR3 reads CSARDTGTPYGEQYF. CDR3 DNA sequence: TGCAGTGCTAGAGATACCGGGACCCCTTACGGCGAGCAGTACTTC.

DNA of the CDR3: TGCAGTGCTTCCAGGGACTATGATTACGAGCAGTACTTC. Translated, it gives CSASRDYDYEQYF. The chain employs TRBV20-1 and TRBJ2-7; 7 bases line up with TRBD2. There are 13 residues in the CDR3. The germline V gene encodes CDR1 DFQATT and CDR2 SNEGSKA (reference sequence). The V and J ends lost 5 bases and 4 bases, in that order; junction bases with no gene match: 8.

The chain recombines TRBV4-1 with TRBJ2-5; D remains ambiguous. This CDR3 spans 18 amino acids. Trimming shortened V by 2 bases and J by 2 bases, and 21 bases separated the two germline ends. Germline V gene lookup returns CDR1 MGHRA and CDR2 YSYEKL. The CDR3 spells CASSQLQFGEGSQETQYF. The CDR3 bases are TGCGCCAGCAGCCAACTCCAATTCGGCGAAGGAAGTCAAGAGACCCAGTACTTC.

This clonotype has more than one count but fewer than ten. The chain joins TRBV20-1 to TRBJ1-2; D call uncertain. This CDR3 comprises 11 residues. The V end was cut by 3 bases, the J end by 5 bases, with 7 bases between. The germline CDR1 and CDR2 sequences are DFQATT and SNEGSKA (reference sequence). Here the CDR3 reads CSASFSYGYTF. CDR3 sequence (DNA): TGCAGTGCTAGTTTTAGTTATGGCTACACCTTC.

This clonotype appeared a few times. The chain couples TRBV20-1 to TRBJ1-6, with D unclear. V was shortened by 3 bases and J by 7 bases, with 13 bases between the two germline ends. The V gene's germline CDR1 is DFQATT and CDR2 SNEGSKA (reference sequence). This CDR3 comprises 14 residues. CDR3 residues: CSASSAEGNSPLHF. The CDR3 DNA follows: TGCAGTGCTAGTTCGGCAGAAGGAAATTCACCCCTCCACTTT.

The V and J genes are TRBV21-1 and TRBJ1-6; TRBD1, as called in the table, went unchecked against the DNA. TRBV21-1 is a documented pseudogene. The CDR3 totals 15 residues. DNA of the CDR3: TGTGCCAGCACCATACCTCTAGGGGCCAGTTCACCCCTCCACTTT. Residues: CASTIPLGASSPLHF.

This clonotype was seen a few times. This sequence joins TRBV29-1 and TRBJ1-2; TRBD1 matches 8 bases. Germline V gives CDR1 SQVTM, CDR2 ANQGSEA. This CDR3 contains 12 residues. V lost 6 bases to trimming and J lost 4 bases; unmatched junction nucleotides: 4. CDR3 in amino acids: CSVGGQVYGYTF. CDR3 DNA: TGCAGCGTCGGGGGACAGGTCTATGGCTACACCTTC.

This clonotype has only one observation. The chain carries TRBV20-1 and TRBJ2-3, with 10 bases fitting TRBD2. CDR3 length equals 14 residues. CDR1 and CDR2 from the germline V gene are DFQATT and SNEGSKA (reference sequence). The V and J ends lost 4 bases and 2 bases, in that order; junction bases with no gene match: 3. Here the CDR3 DNA reads TGCAGTGCTATAAGCGGGGGGGCCACAGATACGCAGTATTTT. Translated, it gives CSAISGGATDTQYF.

The gene calls are TRBV19 and TRBJ2-5; D may match TRBD1 or TRBD2 (5 bases each). The V and J ends lost 0 bases and 5 bases respectively, with 13 bases between them. The CDR3 loop spans 15 amino acids. CDR1 LNHDA and CDR2 SQIVND come from the germline V gene (reference sequence). The CDR3 sequence: CASSIDAGRRETQYF. Here the CDR3 DNA reads TGTGCCAGTAGTATAGATGCAGGGAGACGCGAGACCCAGTACTTC.

This clonotype was observed once. This rearrangement joins TRBV7-9 to TRBJ2-2; possibly TRBD1 or TRBD2 for D (5 bases each). The V gene lost 0 bases and the J gene lost 6 bases, with 11 bases spanning the gap. The CDR3 is 15 residues long. Germline V gives CDR1 SEHNR, CDR2 FQNEAQ (reference sequence). CDR3 sequence: CASSLAGAKAGELFF. The CDR3 region has the DNA TGTGCCAGCAGCTTAGCCGGGGCCAAGGCCGGGGAGCTGTTTTTT.

This clonotype appeared a single time. This CDR3 is CASSLRGGANYGYTF. CDR3 bases: TGTGCCAGCAGCTTAAGAGGGGGAGCTAACTATGGCTACACCTTC. The rearrangement uses TRBV7-3 and TRBJ1-2, with a weak D call TRBD1 (6 bases). Germline assignment: CDR1 SGHTA and CDR2 FQGTGA. The CDR3 totals 15 residues. V was clipped by 1 base and J by 0 bases, with 9 bases between them.

The chain couples TRBV25-1 to TRBJ1-6; D is undetermined. The CDR3 is made up of 14 amino acids. CDR1 MGHDK and CDR2 SYGVNS come from the germline V gene. V dropped 4 bases and J dropped 4 bases, with 8 bases sitting between them. CDR3 DNA: TGTGCCAGCAGTGGGTTAGGGTATAATTCACCCCTCCACTTT. Its translation is CASSGLGYNSPLHF.

The gene calls are TRBV28 and TRBJ1-3; tentatively, D is TRBD1 (6 bases). CDR1 MDHEN and CDR2 SYDVKM come from the germline V gene. There are 17 residues in the CDR3. V was shortened by 1 base and J by 0 bases, with 13 bases between the two germline ends. The CDR3 spells CASSLYSGAGSGNTIYF. The CDR3 DNA sequence: TGTGCCAGCAGTTTATACTCAGGGGCCGGCTCTGGAAACACCATATATTTT.

The rearrangement links TRBV27 to TRBJ1-5, with 11 bases identical to TRBD1. Germline lookup yields CDR1 MNHEY and CDR2 SMNVEV (reference sequence). Unmatched junction bases numbered 9, after V lost 3 bases and J lost 5 bases. The CDR3 has 17 residues. CDR3 sequence reads: CASSFSWTGGSDQPQHF. Here the CDR3 DNA reads TGTGCCAGCAGTTTCTCCTGGACAGGGGGCTCGGATCAGCCCCAGCATTTT.

The rearrangement links TRBV7-9 to TRBJ1-2; no reliable D call. The CDR3 runs to 16 residues. V dropped 0 bases and J dropped 0 bases, with 11 bases sitting between them. Germline assignment: CDR1 SEHNR and CDR2 FQNEAQ (reference sequence). The CDR3 region has the DNA TGTGCCAGCAGCTTAGCATGGGAGGAAGCTAACTATGGCTACACCTTC. Translating gives CASSLAWEEANYGYTF.

The chain links TRBV6-1 to TRBJ1-5, with no clear D. Germline loops: CDR1 MNHNS, CDR2 SASEGT. V was pared by 5 bases and J by 7 bases, with 12 bases between. The CDR3 is 13 residues long. CDR3 residues: CASSPPAGQPQHF. In nucleotides, the CDR3 is TGTGCCAGCAGTCCACCGGCTGGCCAGCCCCAGCATTTT.

The chain has TRBV10-3 and TRBJ1-5; D is unclear. Germline-derived CDR1 and CDR2 are ENHRY and SYGVKD. This CDR3 has 14 residues. Trimming cost V 8 bases and J 2 bases, with 13 bases left between them. DNA for the CDR3: TGTGCCATCGGTGGAGGGTTTGGCAATCAGCCCCAGCATTTT. As protein: CAIGGGFGNQPQHF.

V is TRBV20-1 and J is TRBJ2-5; weak D call: TRBD2 (6 bases). The germline CDR1 and CDR2 sequences are DFQATT and SNEGSKA (reference sequence). This CDR3 is 14 amino acids long. V gave up 0 bases and J gave up 5 bases, with 13 bases separating them. Here the CDR3 reads CSARDETSRETQYF. CDR3 bases: TGCAGTGCTAGAGATGAGACTAGTCGCGAGACCCAGTACTTC.

This chain joins TRBV20-1 and TRBJ2-5; no reliable D call. Trimming stripped 6 bases from V and 0 bases from J, with 14 bases between. CDR1 DFQATT and CDR2 SNEGSKA come from the germline V gene (reference sequence). CDR3 length: 14 amino acids. CDR3 nucleotide sequence: TGCAGTGCAACACGCCCTGCCCACCAAGAGACCCAGTACTTC. Amino acid sequence: CSATRPAHQETQYF.

The rearrangement joins TRBV27 to TRBJ1-5; TRBD1 is a possible D gene (5 bases). V was pared by 1 base and J by 7 bases, with 17 bases between. The CDR3 has 16 amino acids. The germline CDR1 and CDR2 sequences are MNHEY and SMNVEV (reference sequence). The CDR3 sequence is CASSLYALQGEQPQHF. The CDR3 DNA is TGTGCCAGCAGTTTATACGCCCTTCAGGGAGAGCAGCCCCAGCATTTT.

This chain uses TRBV7-9 with TRBJ2-7, with 7 bases lining up with TRBD1. V dropped 1 base and J dropped 0; count of bases not matched to a gene: 6. In germline, CDR1 is SEHNR, CDR2 FQNEAQ (reference sequence). This CDR3 is built from 16 residues. CDR3 DNA sequence: TGTGCCAGCAGCTTAGTAGGGGGCCCCAGCTCCTACGAGCAGTACTTC. This encodes CASSLVGGPSSYEQYF.

This clonotype was observed once. The chain has TRBV6-1 and TRBJ1-1; weak D call: TRBD1 (5 bases). The CDR3 extends over 14 amino acids. The V and J ends lost 5 bases and 1 base respectively, with 11 bases between them. From germline, CDR1 is MNHNS and CDR2 SASEGT. The CDR3 sequence is CASSLTAPNTEAFF. The CDR3 region has the DNA TGTGCCAGCAGTCTGACAGCACCGAACACTGAAGCTTTCTTT.

The chain recombines TRBV6-1 with TRBJ1-1; D call uncertain. CDR3 length: 12 amino acids. Between the trimmed V and J ends, which lost 8 bases and 9 bases, there was a span of 16 bases. The germline V gene encodes CDR1 MNHNS and CDR2 SASEGT. CDR3 DNA sequence: TGTGCCAGCGGCCTCAGTGGGATGAAAGCTTTCTTT. Its protein is CASGLSGMKAFF.